The source of this T cell receptor (beta chain) is a study of blood T cells in healthy people across ages. Across the whole study: Per every two T cells, about one barcoded beta molecule was captured by template switching.

The germline V gene encodes CDR1 MDHEN and CDR2 SYDVKM. The CDR3 is made up of 15 amino acids. Trimming took off 5 bases at V and 2 bases at J, with 16 bases between the two ends. The authors ran a second PCR of 7 to 11 cycles using a sample-barcoded 5' primer and a J-beta primer mix. Via MiXCR, TCRdb re-called the 5' RACE reads, giving one row per CDR3 protein. The sample lists approximately 1.5 million distinct CDR3 sequences; about 31% were seen once. The chain employs TRBV28 and TRBJ2-7; D is possibly TRBD2 (6 bases). The TCR originated in a woman between 25 and 40 years old in good health. Sample: blood. The CDR3 nucleotides are TGTGCCAGCAGTCCCATCGGGGACTTAGCCTACGAGCAGTACTTC. Protein product: CASSPIGDLAYEQYF.